The rows below give T cell receptor beta chains drawn from one sample of a study of cytomegalovirus exposure and HLA in healthy donors. The protocol was immunoSEQ multiplex PCR, while the TCRdb copy is restricted to in-frame clones and leaves out a portion. In the table there are some 150,000 clones, approximately 91% of which are singletons. The specimen was PBMCs. The origin of the receptors is a woman aged 18-29 years in good health and CMV-seropositive. The CDR3 runs from the conserved cysteine through the conserved F or W. The D gene is left open where the match is weak. Expanded clones are given a class, and other clones once, few, many or no size at all.

TRBV5-1	NA	NA	TRBJ1-1	CASSLEASSVTEAFF	TGCGCCAGCAGCTTGGAGGCTAGCTCGGTCACTGAAGCTTTCTTT
TRBV5-1	TRBD1	NA	TRBJ2-2	CASKGQMNTGELFF	TGCGCCAGCAAGGGACAGATGAACACCGGGGAGCTGTTTTTT
TRBV5-1	TRBD2	NA	TRBJ2-1	CASSLEPSGSIYNEQFF	TGCGCCAGCAGCTTGGAGCCTAGCGGGAGTATCTACAATGAGCAGTTCTTC
TRBV27	NA	NA	TRBJ2-3	CASSPRRQGIADTQYF	TGTGCCAGCAGTCCTCGTCGGCAGGGGATCGCAGATACGCAGTATTTT
TRBV14	TRBD1	NA	TRBJ1-2	CASSQAPSGTGGSVYGYTF	TGTGCCAGCAGCCAAGCCCCTTCCGGGACAGGAGGATCAGTCTATGGCTACACCTTC
TRBV28	NA	NA	TRBJ2-5	CASGNRAAEQETQYF	TGTGCCAGCGGTAACAGGGCGGCGGAGCAAGAGACCCAGTACTTC
TRBV7-2	TRBD2	NA	TRBJ2-7	CASSSAGGYEQYF	TGTGCCAGCAGCTCAGCGGGGGGGTACGAGCAGTACTTC
TRBV5-1	TRBD1	NA	TRBJ1-2	CASSLDLRGLPDSIYGYTF	TGCGCCAGCAGCTTGGACCTCAGGGGGCTCCCTGACTCCATCTATGGCTACACCTTC
TRBV30	TRBD1	NA	TRBJ1-1	CAWSVGQGTEAFF	TGTGCCTGGAGTGTAGGACAGGGGACTGAAGCTTTCTTT
TRBV19	NA	once	TRBJ1-2	CASSIGSATSTF	TGTGCCAGTAGTATCGGGAGCGCTACCTCCACCTTC
TRBV11-3	NA	NA	TRBJ2-2	CASSAGQTGELFF	TGTGCCAGCAGCGCAGGGCAAACCGGGGAGCTGTTTTTT
TRBV30	TRBD1	NA	TRBJ2-1	CARGQGAYNEQFF	TGTGCCCGCGGACAGGGGGCTTACAATGAGCAGTTCTTC
TRBV7-6	TRBD2	NA	TRBJ2-1	CASSLEVTSGRAQEQFF	TGTGCCAGCAGCTTAGAGGTGACTAGCGGGAGGGCCCAGGAGCAGTTCTTC
TRBV4-3	NA	NA	TRBJ1-1	CASSQDSGGVMNTEAFF	TGCGCCAGCAGCCAAGATTCGGGGGGCGTAATGAACACTGAAGCTTTCTTT
TRBV5-1	NA	NA	TRBJ2-5	CASSLRTGSETQYF	TGCGCCAGCAGCCTCCGTACAGGGTCCGAGACCCAGTACTTC
TRBV11-3	TRBD2	NA	TRBJ2-1	CASSLGWNWGGRNNEQFF	TGTGCCAGCAGCTTAGGATGGAATTGGGGCGGGAGGAACAATGAGCAGTTCTTC
TRBV29-1	NA	NA	TRBJ2-2	CSVSGTNTRGTGELFF	TGCAGCGTTTCCGGGACAAATACGCGAGGCACCGGGGAGCTGTTTTTT
TRBV13	NA	NA	TRBJ2-7	CASSSRVGDYEQYF	TGTGCCAGCAGCTCACGGGTAGGAGATTACGAGCAGTACTTC
TRBV30	NA	NA	TRBJ2-2	CAWSGWATGELFF	TGTGCCTGGAGTGGTTGGGCTACCGGGGAGCTGTTTTTT
TRBV7-9	TRBD1	few	TRBJ1-2	CASSATGDGYTF	TGTGCCAGCAGCGCGACAGGGGATGGCTACACCTTC
TRBV28	NA	few	TRBJ1-3	CASSPGGSGNTIYF	TGTGCCAGCAGTCCCGGCGGCTCTGGAAACACCATATATTTT
TRBV28	NA	NA	TRBJ1-5	CASILGGLGQPQHF	TGTGCCAGCATCCTGGGGGGGCTTGGTCAGCCCCAGCATTTT
TRBV28	NA	NA	TRBJ1-2	CASSPPSFPEEGYTF	TGTGCCAGCAGCCCCCCAAGTTTCCCTGAGGAAGGCTACACCTTC
TRBV9	NA	NA	TRBJ2-1	CASSPDTGLWGEQFF	TGTGCCAGCAGCCCAGATACGGGGTTATGGGGTGAGCAGTTCTTC
TRBV2	TRBD2	NA	TRBJ2-7	CASSEGLAGEYEQYF	TGTGCCAGCAGTGAAGGACTAGCGGGGGAGTACGAGCAGTACTTC
TRBV19	TRBD1	NA	TRBJ2-2	CASSYDRAEIPGELFF	TGTGCCAGTAGTTATGACAGGGCCGAGATACCCGGGGAGCTGTTTTTT
TRBV15	TRBD2	once	TRBJ2-3	CATSSSGLAGPRGDTDTQYF	TGTGCCACCAGCAGTTCGGGACTAGCGGGACCCCGAGGGGACACAGATACGCAGTATTTT
TRBV15	NA	NA	TRBJ1-3	CATSRGGNTIYF	TGTGCCACCTCCCGCGGGGGAAACACCATATATTTT
TRBV7-9	TRBD1	NA	TRBJ2-7	CASSRTGRSWFYEQYF	TGTGCCAGCAGCCGGACAGGCAGGTCGTGGTTCTACGAGCAGTACTTC
TRBV29-1	NA	NA	TRBJ2-3	CSVVQGGTQYF	TGCAGCGTTGTACAGGGTGGTACGCAGTATTTT
TRBV30	NA	NA	TRBJ2-2	CAWGQYTGELFF	TGTGCCTGGGGACAGTACACCGGGGAGCTGTTTTTT
TRBV9	TRBD1	NA	TRBJ2-7	CASSVESIAGTGRYEQYF	TGTGCCAGCAGCGTAGAATCCATAGCAGGGACAGGGCGCTACGAGCAGTACTTC
TRBV11-3	NA	NA	TRBJ1-1	CASGRTENTEAFF	TGTGCCAGCGGAAGGACAGAGAACACTGAAGCTTTCTTT
TRBV27	TRBD1	NA	TRBJ2-1	CASSVRGNEQFF	TGTGCCAGCAGTGTCAGGGGGAATGAGCAGTTCTTC
TRBV2	NA	few	TRBJ2-2	CASSEFPDTGELFF	TGTGCCAGCAGTGAATTCCCTGACACCGGGGAGCTGTTTTTT
TRBV28	NA	NA	TRBJ1-2	CASSAIGGNNYGYTF	TGTGCCAGCAGTGCTATCGGGGGGAACAATTATGGCTACACCTTC
TRBV10-3	NA	NA	TRBJ2-5	CAISEVKETQYF	TGTGCCATCTCTGAGGTGAAAGAGACCCAGTACTTC
TRBV6-1	NA	NA	TRBJ2-3	CASRKGLPLTDTQYF	TGTGCCAGCAGGAAAGGACTTCCCCTCACAGATACGCAGTATTTT
TRBV6-1	TRBD1	NA	TRBJ1-5	CASSEAGGYNQPQHF	TGTGCCAGCAGTGAAGCAGGGGGCTACAATCAGCCCCAGCATTTT
TRBV30	TRBD1	NA	TRBJ2-2	CAWDKTGLRVSGELFF	TGTGCCTGGGACAAGACAGGGCTGAGGGTTTCCGGGGAGCTGTTTTTT
TRBV28	TRBD1	NA	TRBJ2-2	CASSSSATGVPGELFF	TGTGCCAGCAGTTCCTCCGCGACAGGGGTTCCCGGGGAGCTGTTTTTT
TRBV28	TRBD2	NA	TRBJ2-7	CASTRLAGVSYEQYF	TGTGCCAGCACTCGTCTAGCGGGGGTCTCCTACGAGCAGTACTTC
TRBV4-3	TRBD1	NA	TRBJ2-7	CASSQAGTGRAEQYF	TGCGCCAGCAGCCAAGCCGGGACAGGGAGGGCCGAGCAGTACTTC
TRBV13	TRBD1	NA	TRBJ2-7	CASSSPGQGEYEQYF	TGTGCCAGCAGCTCTCCGGGACAGGGCGAATACGAGCAGTACTTC
TRBV4-1	NA	NA	TRBJ1-1	CASSQELPQGSAEAFF	TGCGCCAGCAGCCAAGAGTTGCCACAGGGTTCTGCTGAAGCTTTCTTT